These 28 T cell receptor beta chains came from one sample sequenced in a study of T cells in localized non-small cell lung cancer (dated by TCRdb to about 2020). The method was the immunoSEQ multiplex PCR assay. TCRdb holds this immuneACCESS table with in-frame rearrangements only. Some clones are missing; in checked studies, unresolved V genes explain under half, and the rest has no known cause. Within this sample are approximately 34,000 clones, with 93% of them counted one time only. Roughly 8.2% of the sample is held by the ten biggest clonotypes. The material was peripheral blood, obtained before any cancer treatment. These receptors were taken from a female donor of 60 years or more with stage I lung adenocarcinoma.

This chain connects TRBV11-2 to TRBJ2-1; D unresolved. Germline CDR1 SGHAT, CDR2 FQNNGV. Trimming took 0 bases from V and 0 from J, leaving 3 bases between them. The CDR3 consists of 14 residues. Here the CDR3 DNA reads TGTGCCAGCAGCTTAGATAACTCCTACAATGAGCAGTTCTTC. It encodes CASSLDNSYNEQFF.

The chain joins TRBV21-1 to TRBJ2-7; TRBD2, the table's D call, was not compared with the DNA. TRBV21-1 is a known pseudogene. This CDR3 region has 17 residues. The CDR3 reads CASSKEPTSGRIYEQYV. CDR3 coding DNA: TGTGCCAGCAGCAAAGAGCCCACTAGCGGGAGAATCTACGAGCAGTACGTC.

The chain carries TRBV28 and TRBJ2-7; D unresolved. CDR1 is MDHEN and CDR2 is SYDVKM in the germline V gene. This CDR3 spans 14 amino acids. V gave up 3 bases and J gave up 6 bases, with 15 bases separating them. The CDR3: CASSFHEGKGEQYF. As DNA, the CDR3 is TGTGCCAGCAGTTTCCACGAAGGGAAGGGCGAGCAGTACTTC.

V is TRBV10-2 and J is TRBJ2-2, with D possibly being TRBD1 or TRBD2 (7 bases each). V was cut by 9 bases and J by 1 base, with 15 bases left in between. The CDR3 covers 15 residues. Germline assignment: CDR1 WSHSY and CDR2 SAAADI. The CDR3 protein is CASQGRGQNTGELFF. CDR3 nucleotides: TGCGCCAGTCAGGGGAGGGGGCAGAACACCGGGGAGCTGTTTTTT.

This chain uses TRBV7-7 with TRBJ2-2; 7 nucleotides agree with TRBD2. V trimming: 0 bases; J trimming: 7 bases; junction bases outside the gene matches: 5. This CDR3 is built from 15 residues. The germline V gene has CDR1 SSHAT and CDR2 FNYEAQ (reference sequence). This chain's CDR3 is CASSLAGGVGGELFF. The CDR3 nucleotides are TGTGCCAGCAGCTTAGCGGGAGGGGTCGGCGGGGAGCTGTTTTTT.

This chain joins TRBV7-2 and TRBJ1-2, with a possible D match to TRBD1 (6 bases). Germline CDR1 is SGHTA and CDR2 is FQGNSA. The CDR3 runs to 16 residues. V dropped 1 base and J dropped 5 bases, with 17 bases sitting between them. The CDR3 DNA reads as TGTGCCAGCAGCTTAGAAGGGGGTGGGAAGAGATATGGCTACACCTTC. Amino acids: CASSLEGGGKRYGYTF.

J is TRBJ2-1 and V is TRBV7-2, with D possibly matching TRBD2 (5 bases). Germline V lookup: CDR1 SGHTA, CDR2 FQGNSA. With 1 base removed from V and 0 bases from J, the gap between germline ends came to 10 bases. This CDR3 comprises 16 residues. CDR3 DNA sequence: TGTGCCAGCAGCTTAGAGGGAGCGCGCTCCTACAATGAGCAGTTCTTC. Amino acid sequence: CASSLEGARSYNEQFF.

The J gene is TRBJ2-2, the V gene TRBV15; D unresolved. The CDR3 is made up of 16 amino acids. V lost 0 bases and J 2 bases, leaving 10 bases between the germline ends. Looked up from germline, CDR1 is LNHNV and CDR2 is YYDKDF (reference sequence). The CDR3 DNA sequence: TGTGCCACCAGCAGAGAGAAGGGTATAAACACCGGGGAGCTGTTTTTT. Its protein product is CATSREKGINTGELFF. Full variable domain (remainder filled in from reference TRBV15 and TRBJ2-2): DAMVIQNPRYQVTQFGKPVTLSCSQTLNHNVMYWYQQKSSQAPKLLFHYYDKDFNNEADTPDNFQSRRPNTSFCFLDIRSPGLGDTAMYLCATSREKGINTGELFFGEGSRLTVL.

The chain employs TRBV11-2 and TRBJ2-7, with 8 bases that match TRBD2. The CDR3 has 15 amino acids. Germline V gene sequence: CDR1 SGHAT, CDR2 FQNNGV. The ends lost 6 bases at V and 2 bases at J; junction bases unmatched: 9. This CDR3 reads CASRRPGLGPYEQYF. CDR3 nucleotides: TGTGCCAGCAGGAGACCGGGACTAGGACCCTACGAGCAGTACTTC.

This chain connects TRBV9 to TRBJ2-2; D is undetermined. V lost 4 bases to trimming and J lost 7 bases, with 17 bases between them. CDR1 is SGDLS, CDR2 YYNGEE, per germline. This CDR3 has 15 amino acids. CDR3 sequence: CASSPTNDRLGELFF. CDR3 in DNA: TGTGCCAGCAGCCCGACAAACGACCGGCTCGGGGAGCTGTTTTTT.

The chain links TRBV9 to TRBJ1-1; perhaps TRBD1 as D (5 bases). Trimming left V 3 bases short and J 0 bases short, with 9 bases between. CDR3 length: 14 amino acids. Per the germline V gene, CDR1 is SGDLS and CDR2 is YYNGEE. Here the CDR3 reads CASSGRAMNTEAFF. CDR3 sequence (DNA): TGTGCCAGCAGCGGCAGGGCCATGAACACTGAAGCTTTCTTT. The full variable domain, with the rest looked up from reference TRBV9 and TRBJ1-1, is DSGVTQTPKHLITATGQRVTLRCSPRSGDLSVYWYQQSLDQGLQFLIQYYNGEERAKGNILERFSAQQFPDLHSELNLSSLELGDSALYFCASSGRAMNTEAFFGQGTRLTVV.

V and J are TRBV7-2 and TRBJ1-3; D not certain. Germline V gene data show CDR1 as SGHTA and CDR2 as FQGNSA. V was cut by 0 bases and J by 1 base, with 7 bases left in between. CDR3 length: 15 amino acids. The CDR3 sequence is CASSLAFESGNTIYF. CDR3 coding DNA: TGTGCCAGCAGCTTAGCGTTCGAGTCTGGAAACACCATATATTTT. Filled out from reference TRBV7-2 and TRBJ1-3, the complete variable domain reads GAGVSQSPSNKVTEKGKDVELRCDPISGHTALYWYRQSLGQGLEFLIYFQGNSAPDKSGLPSDRFSAERTGGSVSTLTIQRTQQEDSAVYLCASSLAFESGNTIYFGEGSWLTVV.

The chain recombines TRBV9 with TRBJ2-7; 7 nucleotides match TRBD1. Trimming took 3 bases from V and 4 from J; bases not matched to a gene: 10. The germline CDR1 and CDR2 sequences are SGDLS and YYNGEE. This CDR3 comprises 15 residues. The CDR3 DNA reads as TGTGCCAGCAGCGGTGGGGCAGGGGGAGAGTACGAGCAGTACTTC. Its protein is CASSGGAGGEYEQYF.

DNA for the CDR3: TGTGCCAGCACTAAGACAGATTCCTACGAGCAGTACGTC. Translated: CASTKTDSYEQYV. This sequence joins TRBV6-1 and TRBJ2-7; D possibly corresponds to TRBD1 (5 bases). The germline gives CDR1 MNHNS, CDR2 SASEGT. V gave up 7 bases and J gave up 1 base, with 11 bases separating them. There are 13 residues in the CDR3.

This chain joins TRBV9 and TRBJ2-7; 9 bases are shared with TRBD2. Germline V lookup: CDR1 SGDLS, CDR2 YYNGEE. This CDR3 spans 20 amino acids. With 4 bases clipped from V and 4 bases from J, the junction kept 24 bases outside the gene matches. CDR3 residues: CASSFCRTETTAGGGYEQYF. CDR3 sequence (DNA): TGTGCCAGCAGCTTTTGTCGGACAGAAACTACAGCGGGGGGCGGGTACGAGCAGTACTTC.

The chain has TRBV7-9 and TRBJ2-1; 7 nucleotides align to TRBD2. The CDR3 runs to 14 residues. CDR1 and CDR2 (germline): SEHNR, FQNEAQ (reference sequence). V lost 3 bases, J lost 5 bases, and 4 bases stayed unmatched. CDR3 amino acids: CASSFGDYHNEQFF. CDR3 nucleotides: TGTGCCAGCAGCTTCGGGGACTACCACAATGAGCAGTTCTTC.

This clone came up once. The chain carries TRBV4-3 and TRBJ2-5; possible D gene TRBD1, 5 bases. This CDR3 is built from 14 residues. The germline V gene has CDR1 LGHNA and CDR2 YSLEER. V was clipped by 0 bases and J by 6 bases, with 11 bases between them. Here the CDR3 reads CASSQDRVIQTQYF. In DNA form, the CDR3 reads TGCGCCAGCAGCCAAGACAGGGTTATACAGACCCAGTACTTC.

J is TRBJ1-1 and V is TRBV19; D is perhaps TRBD1 (5 bases). The V end lost 7 bases, the J end lost 3 bases, and 15 bases lay between the germline ends. The CDR3 is 14 amino acids. Germline V lookup: CDR1 LNHDA, CDR2 SQIVND (reference sequence). DNA for the CDR3: TGTGCCAGTATGGACCCGGGGGAGCACACTGAAGCTTTCTTT. Translating gives CASMDPGEHTEAFF.

A single count supports this clone. This chain uses TRBV5-1 with TRBJ2-3, with TRBD2 as a possible D gene (6 bases). The CDR3 consists of 13 residues. CDR1 is SGHRS and CDR2 is YFSETQ in the germline V gene. V lost 5 bases and J lost 3, with 10 bases in between. Written as DNA, the CDR3 is TGCGCCAGCAGTTCCCTAGCGACAGATACGCAGTATTTT. Translating it yields CASSSLATDTQYF.

The chain recombines TRBV13 with TRBJ2-7; no firm D call. Between the trimmed V and J ends, which lost 4 bases and 0 bases, there was a span of 4 bases. Germline V lookup: CDR1 PRHDT, CDR2 FYEKMQ (reference sequence). This CDR3 comprises 12 residues. CDR3 sequence: CASSYSSYEQYF. The CDR3 nucleotides read TGTGCCAGCAGCTACAGCTCCTACGAGCAGTACTTC.

The chain couples TRBV11-2 to TRBJ2-1; tentative D call: TRBD1 (6 bases). The CDR3 has 17 amino acids. V was cut by 0 bases and J by 9 bases, with 21 bases left in between. Germline V gene lookup returns CDR1 SGHAT and CDR2 FQNNGV. The chain's CDR3 is CASSLDGAGAPLGEQFF. The CDR3 bases are TGTGCCAGCAGCTTAGATGGTGCAGGGGCTCCGTTGGGTGAGCAGTTCTTC.

The genes are TRBV7-3 and TRBJ2-7; D may be TRBD1 (7 bases). This CDR3 has 15 amino acids. V lost 3 bases, J lost 6 bases, and 18 bases lay in between. Germline assignment: CDR1 SGHTA and CDR2 FQGTGA. The chain's CDR3 is CASSFTPGGGFEQYV. The CDR3 region has the DNA TGTGCCAGCAGCTTTACCCCAGGGGGAGGATTCGAGCAGTACGTC.

The chain uses TRBV7-6 and TRBJ2-2, with D possibly TRBD2 on 5 matching bases. The germline V gene has CDR1 SGHVS and CDR2 FNYEAQ. V was cut by 6 bases and J by 1 base, with 12 bases left in between. The length of the CDR3 is 15 residues. The DNA of the CDR3 is TGTGCCAGCAGTCCTGGCGGGCAGAACACCGGGGAGCTGTTTTTT. This translates into CASSPGGQNTGELFF.

The chain carries TRBV25-1 and TRBJ1-1; 7 bases are a match to TRBD1. The V gene's germline CDR1 is MGHDK and CDR2 SYGVNS. Trimming removed 2 bases from V and 3 bases from J; junction bases left unmatched: 3. The CDR3 consists of 14 residues. CDR3 loop: CASSEDREDTEAFF. The CDR3 nucleotides are TGTGCCAGCAGTGAAGACAGGGAGGACACTGAAGCTTTCTTT. Full variable domain (missing parts from reference TRBV25-1 and TRBJ1-1): EADIYQTPRYLVIGTGKKITLECSQTMGHDKMYWYQQDPGMELHLIHYSYGVNSTEKGDLSSESTVSRIRTEHFPLTLESARPSHTSQYLCASSEDREDTEAFFGQGTRLTVV.

V gene TRBV5-4 combines with J gene TRBJ1-4, with D maybe TRBD1 (5 bases). This CDR3 has 12 residues. Germline lookup yields CDR1 SGHNT and CDR2 YYREEE (reference sequence). Deletions cut 2 bases from V and 8 bases from J, with 7 bases between. The CDR3 coding sequence is TGTGCCAGCAGCTTTGGGGGGGAAAAACTGTTTTTT. This gives the protein CASSFGGEKLFF.

The gene calls are TRBV10-2 and TRBJ2-5; 8 nucleotides match TRBD1. Trimming cost V 8 bases and J 5 bases; bases outside gene matches: 7. CDR1 is WSHSY, CDR2 SAAADI, per germline. CDR3 length: 13 amino acids. CDR3 sequence: CASSQGAGETQYF. CDR3 bases: TGCGCCAGCTCTCAGGGGGCAGGGGAGACCCAGTACTTC.

The J gene is TRBJ2-2, the V gene TRBV28; D might be TRBD2 (5 bases). The length of the CDR3 is 15 residues. Germline V gives CDR1 MDHEN, CDR2 SYDVKM. The V end lost 7 bases, the J end lost 3 bases, and 15 bases lay between the germline ends. CDR3 bases: TGTGCCAGCAACACGGCGAGCGGCCACACCGGGGAGCTGTTTTTT. It specifies CASNTASGHTGELFF.

V gene TRBV6-6 combines with J gene TRBJ1-2; no definite D call. Trimming left V 8 bases short and J 0 bases short, with 7 bases between. In germline, CDR1 is MNHNY, CDR2 SVGAGI (reference sequence). The CDR3 sequence is 12 residues long. The CDR3 DNA reads TGTGCCAGCGGCCATCCTAACTATGGCTACACCTTC. Encoded protein: CASGHPNYGYTF.